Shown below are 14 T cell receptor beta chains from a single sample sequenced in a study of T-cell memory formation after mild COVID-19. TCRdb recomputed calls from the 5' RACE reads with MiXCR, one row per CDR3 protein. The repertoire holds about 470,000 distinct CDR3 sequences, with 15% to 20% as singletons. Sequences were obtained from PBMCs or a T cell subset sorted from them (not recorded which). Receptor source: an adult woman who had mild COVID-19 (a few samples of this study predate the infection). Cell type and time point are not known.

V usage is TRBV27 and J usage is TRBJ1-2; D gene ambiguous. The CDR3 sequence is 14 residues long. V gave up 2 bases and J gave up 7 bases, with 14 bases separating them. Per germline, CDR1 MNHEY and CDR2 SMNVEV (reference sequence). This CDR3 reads CASSLSFHPSGYTF. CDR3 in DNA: TGTGCCAGCAGTTTAAGTTTCCATCCTTCTGGCTACACCTTC.

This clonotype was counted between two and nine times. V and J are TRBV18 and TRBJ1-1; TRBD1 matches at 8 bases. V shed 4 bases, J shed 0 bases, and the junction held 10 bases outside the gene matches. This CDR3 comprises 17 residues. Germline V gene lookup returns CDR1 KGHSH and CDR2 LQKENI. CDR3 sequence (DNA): TGTGCCAGCTCACGGAGACAGGGGTTGGCCATGAACACTGAAGCTTTCTTT. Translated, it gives CASSRRQGLAMNTEAFF. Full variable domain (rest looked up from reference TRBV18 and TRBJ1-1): NAGVMQNPRHLVRRRGQEARLRCSPMKGHSHVYWYRQLPEEGLKFMVYLQKENIIDESGMPKERFSAEFPKEGPSILRIQQVVRGDSAAYFCASSRRQGLAMNTEAFFGQGTRLTVV.

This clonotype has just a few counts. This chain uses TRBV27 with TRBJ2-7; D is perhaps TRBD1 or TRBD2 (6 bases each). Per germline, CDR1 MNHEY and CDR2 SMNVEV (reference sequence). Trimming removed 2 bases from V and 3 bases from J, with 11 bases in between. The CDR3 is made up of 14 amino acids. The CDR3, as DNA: TGTGCCAGCAGTTTAAGGGGGGTGGTCTACGAGCAGTACTTC. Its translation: CASSLRGVVYEQYF.

The CDR3 loop is CASRRTNSRDYGYTF. The CDR3 nucleotides read TGTGCCAGCCGCCGAACGAACAGCCGAGACTATGGCTACACCTTC. This sequence joins TRBV6-1 and TRBJ1-2, with unresolved D. This CDR3 comprises 15 residues. Germline CDR1 reads MNHNS; CDR2 reads SASEGT. The ends were cut back, 8 bases at V and 3 bases at J, with 19 bases in the middle.

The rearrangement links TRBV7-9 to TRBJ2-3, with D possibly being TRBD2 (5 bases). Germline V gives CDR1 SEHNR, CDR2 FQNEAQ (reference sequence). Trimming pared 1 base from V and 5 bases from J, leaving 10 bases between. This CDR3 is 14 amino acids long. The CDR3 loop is CASSLGIARDTQYF. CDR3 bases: TGTGCCAGCAGCTTAGGGATAGCGCGAGATACGCAGTATTTT.

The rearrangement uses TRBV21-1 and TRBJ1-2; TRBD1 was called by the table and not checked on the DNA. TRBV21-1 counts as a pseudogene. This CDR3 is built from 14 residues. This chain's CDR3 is CASSKLSGLGGYTF. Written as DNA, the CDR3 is TGTGCCAGCAGCAAATTATCAGGGTTGGGTGGCTACACCTTC.

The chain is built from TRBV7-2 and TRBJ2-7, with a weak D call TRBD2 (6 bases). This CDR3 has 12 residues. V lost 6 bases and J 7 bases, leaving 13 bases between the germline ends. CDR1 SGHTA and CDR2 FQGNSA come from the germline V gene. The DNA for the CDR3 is TGTGCCAGCAGTCCCCCGGCGGGGGAGCAGTACTTC. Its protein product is CASSPPAGEQYF.

CDR3 sequence reads: CATSDAPYEQFF. As DNA, the CDR3 is TGTGCCACCAGTGATGCCCCTTATGAGCAGTTCTTC. The V and J genes are TRBV24-1 and TRBJ2-1; D unresolved. CDR1 and CDR2 from the germline V gene are KGHDR and SFDVKD. V was pared by 3 bases and J by 8 bases, with 7 bases between. The CDR3 has 12 residues.

The CDR3 DNA reads as TGTGCCATCAGGGGGGGGACTAACTACAATGAGCAGTTCTTC. As protein: CAIRGGTNYNEQFF. The gene calls are TRBV12-3 or TRBV12-4 and TRBJ2-1, with D perhaps TRBD1 or TRBD2 (7 bases each). Trimming stripped 10 bases from V and 3 bases from J, with 16 bases between. The CDR3 has 14 residues.

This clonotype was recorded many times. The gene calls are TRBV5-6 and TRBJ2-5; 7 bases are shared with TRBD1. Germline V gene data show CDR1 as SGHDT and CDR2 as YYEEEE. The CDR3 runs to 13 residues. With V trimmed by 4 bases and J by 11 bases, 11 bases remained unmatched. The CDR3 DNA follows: TGTGCCAGCAGCCTCGGGACAGAACAGCGGCAGTACTTC. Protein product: CASSLGTEQRQYF.

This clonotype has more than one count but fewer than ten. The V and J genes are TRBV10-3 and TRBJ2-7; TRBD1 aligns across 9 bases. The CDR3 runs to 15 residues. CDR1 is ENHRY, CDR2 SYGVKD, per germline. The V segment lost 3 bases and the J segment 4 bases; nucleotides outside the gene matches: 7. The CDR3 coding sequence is TGTGCCATCAGTGAAAGGGGACAGGGCGAGTACGAGCAGTACTTC. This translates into CAISERGQGEYEQYF.

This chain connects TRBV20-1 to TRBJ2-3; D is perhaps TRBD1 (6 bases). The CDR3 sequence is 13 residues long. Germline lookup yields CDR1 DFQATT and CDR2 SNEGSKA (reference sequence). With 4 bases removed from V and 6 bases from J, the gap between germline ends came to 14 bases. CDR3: CSATGTSSDTQYF. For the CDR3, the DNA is TGCAGTGCTACTGGGACATCTTCGGATACGCAGTATTTT.

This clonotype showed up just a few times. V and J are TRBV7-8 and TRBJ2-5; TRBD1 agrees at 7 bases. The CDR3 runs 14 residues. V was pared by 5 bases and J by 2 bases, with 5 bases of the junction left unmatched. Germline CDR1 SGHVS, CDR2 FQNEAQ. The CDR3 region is CASSIDREQETQYF. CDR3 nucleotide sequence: TGTGCCAGCAGCATCGACAGGGAACAAGAGACCCAGTACTTC.

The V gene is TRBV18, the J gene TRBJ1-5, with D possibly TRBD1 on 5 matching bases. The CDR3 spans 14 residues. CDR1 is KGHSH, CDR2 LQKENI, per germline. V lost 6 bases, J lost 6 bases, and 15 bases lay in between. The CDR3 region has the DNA TGTGCCAGCTCCTCGACCGGGGGATTTCAGCCCCAGCATTTT. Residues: CASSSTGGFQPQHF.